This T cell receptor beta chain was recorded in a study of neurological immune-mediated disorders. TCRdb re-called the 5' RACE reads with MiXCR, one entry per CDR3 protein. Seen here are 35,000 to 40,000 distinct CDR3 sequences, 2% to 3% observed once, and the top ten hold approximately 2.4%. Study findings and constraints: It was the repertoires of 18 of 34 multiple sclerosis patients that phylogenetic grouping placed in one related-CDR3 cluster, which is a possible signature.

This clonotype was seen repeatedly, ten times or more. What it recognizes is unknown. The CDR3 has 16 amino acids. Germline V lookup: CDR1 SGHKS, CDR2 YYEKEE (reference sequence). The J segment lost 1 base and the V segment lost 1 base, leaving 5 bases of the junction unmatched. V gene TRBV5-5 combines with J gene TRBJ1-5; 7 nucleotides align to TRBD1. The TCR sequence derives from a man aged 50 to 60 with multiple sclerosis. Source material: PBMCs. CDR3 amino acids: CASSLSQGRSNQPQHF. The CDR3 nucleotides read TGTGCCAGCAGCTTGTCACAGGGGCGGAGCAATCAGCCCCAGCATTTT.